This TCR beta chain was captured by sequencing in a study of neurological immune-mediated disorders (dated by TCRdb to about 2019). Study-level background: Peripheral blood TCR-beta repertoires from patients with HTLV-I-associated myelopathy (HAM/TSP), patients with multiple sclerosis, and healthy controls were compared in the study using UMI-based sequencing. The 106 TCR-beta libraries included longitudinal samples, technical triplicates and paired sorted CD4+ and CD8+ T-cell subsets alongside PBMC samples. Longitudinal HAM/TSP donors and healthy donors each had 3 time-points at intervals of roughly 3-45 months. The cohort comprised roughly 70 subjects: around 15 HAM/TSP patients, 34 multiple sclerosis patients and about 20 healthy controls. Study-level results and caveats: The highest TCR clonal expansion was observed in HAM/TSP patients, whereas the lowest was observed in MS patients, even when compared with healthy controls. Across subjects, expanded clones never shared an identical CDR3 amino acid sequence, which suggests that the TCR-beta repertoires in every group were private.

Per the publication, the time point label means: longitudinal time-point 1 (baseline). The healthy controls were volunteers from a blood bank in Maryland, USA. Libraries from unsorted PBMCs were made from 2 million PBMCs kept in RNAlater at -80 degrees C until RNA extraction. PBMCs were separated from peripheral blood using Ficoll-Hypaque density gradient centrifugation and then cryopreserved in liquid nitrogen. cDNA was synthesized by template-switch 5'RACE using a primer with a 10-nucleotide random unique molecular identifier that tagged each TCR transcript. Over 180 million TCR-beta sequences, covering 15-18 subjects, were produced in each sequencing run. The RNeasy kit was used for extraction of total RNA. The KAPA Real-time Library Amplification kit was used to amplify TCR-beta VDJ regions with primers for the TCR constant region and the 5'RACE anchor. Sample indexes and Illumina adaptors were added in a first PCR, after which library yield was increased in a second PCR. The roughly 650 bp TCR product was size-selected on a 2% E-gel SizeSelection system after Ampure bead purification. Library quality was checked on a Bioanalyzer, concentration was measured with Qubit, and libraries were quantified with the Kapa Library Quantification kit before pooling. An Illumina HiSeq 2500 sequenced the libraries paired-end 2 x 150 bp. To increase sequence diversity, roughly 23-30% phiX was spiked into each library pool. The original pipeline was this. Quality-filtered reads were processed with the UMI-based MiGEC pipeline, which removed over 80% of raw TCR sequences during error correction. VDJ genes were aligned to IMGT germline references, and clonotypes were defined by unique CDR3 amino acid sequence plus V-J genes. VDJtools evaluated clonal expansion, Shannon diversity and CDR3 relatedness (CalcPairwiseDistances, ClusterSamples); CLCbio workbench built phylogenetic trees. Using coefficient-of-variation modelling across technical triplicates, the study counted a clone as expanded if it had at least 8 unique UMIs. In TCRdb, the public reads were trimmed at Q25 with fastp and aligned with MiXCR, with productive beta chains retained. All rows with the same CDR3 protein become a single entry with the most common DNA and genes. TCRdb's processing, not the study's, gives the V and J calls here. The sample has fewer than 55,000 distinct CDR3 sequences on record, 8% to 10% of them singletons. The top ten hold about 1.6% of the sample.

The CDR3 goes from the cysteine to the phenylalanine over 16 residues. Only the CDR3 region is kept as DNA, spanning 48 bases read in frame from base 1. CDR1 MNHEY and CDR2 SMNVEV were looked up in the germline V gene (reference sequence). V lost 6 bases and J lost 0 bases; the stretch between them is 12 bases long. This clonotype was counted many times. Its antigen target is currently unknown. One base away there is no much larger clone; base qualities are not given. This chain is built from TRBV27 and TRBJ2-6, with no confidently assigned D gene. Sequenced: PBMCs. This receptor was taken from a middle-aged woman in good health. The nucleotide sequence reads TGTGCCAGCAGCCCAAACTGGGGCTCTGGGGCCAACGTCCTGACTTTC. Its product reads: CASSPNWGSGANVLTF.